A single sample gave rise to the 11 T cell receptor beta chains below, sequenced in a study of siplizumab effects on memory and regulatory T cells (dated by TCRdb to about 2019). The library was produced with the immunoSEQ multiplex PCR assay. TCRdb took over this immuneACCESS table, retaining in-frame rearrangements with V and J assigned. Such tables are incomplete; in checked studies, under half of the missing clones stem from an unresolved V gene, and the remainder is unexplained. The table for this sample lists 70,000 to 100,000 clones; roughly 97% of them were counted only once. Of the sample, 0.025% to 0.035% is held by the ten largest clones. The sequencing sample was made of naive CD4+ T cells sorted from blood. The cell subset or site label here, explained by the study, means: unstimulated naive T cells. The receptors derive from a human donor in good health.

The CDR3 DNA reads TGCGCCAGCAGCCTCCTCGCTAGCGGGGGGGCGGCTGGCTCTGGGGAGCTGTTTTTT. Amino acids: CASSLLASGGAAGSGELFF. This rearrangement joins TRBV5-1 to TRBJ2-2; 12 bases match TRBD2. CDR1 and CDR2 from the germline V gene are SGHRS and YFSETQ. The CDR3 runs to 19 residues. Germline trimming cut 4 bases from V and 8 bases from J; bases unmatched to any gene: 18.

This clone was detected only once. The chain uses TRBV7-6 and TRBJ1-4, with D hard to call. Germline-derived CDR1 and CDR2 are SGHVS and FNYEAQ. CDR3 length equals 15 residues. Trimming took 3 bases from V and 7 from J, leaving 15 bases between them. In nucleotides, the CDR3 is TGTGCCAGCAGCTTTATCCAGGCGGTGGCTGAAAAACTGTTTTTT. Its protein is CASSFIQAVAEKLFF.

Only one count was recorded for this clone. This chain's CDR3 is CATGQGGNEQFF. The CDR3 DNA reads TGTGCCACGGGACAGGGAGGTAATGAGCAGTTCTTC. The J gene is TRBJ2-1, the V gene TRBV6-1; 9 bases agree with TRBD1. Germline assignment: CDR1 MNHNS and CDR2 SASEGT. The CDR3 length is 12 residues. V shed 10 bases, J shed 7 bases, and the junction held 5 bases outside the gene matches.

The chain links TRBV27 to TRBJ2-5; D might be TRBD1 (5 bases). Germline values: CDR1 MNHEY, CDR2 SMNVEV (reference sequence). This CDR3 has 15 residues. V was shortened by 8 bases and J by 5 bases, with 21 bases between the two germline ends. CDR3 sequence reads: CASGPGAPRRETQYF. The CDR3 DNA reads as TGTGCCAGCGGGCCTGGGGCACCAAGGCGGGAGACCCAGTACTTC.

This chain uses TRBV29-1 with TRBJ1-4; D unresolved. Per germline, CDR1 SQVTM and CDR2 ANQGSEA. V was shortened by 4 bases and J by 5 bases, with 8 bases between the two germline ends. The CDR3 loop spans 12 amino acids. CDR3 nucleotides: TGCAGCGTTGTACGGCAGAATGAAAAACTGTTTTTT. This sequence encodes CSVVRQNEKLFF.

V usage is TRBV7-2 and J usage is TRBJ2-1; 9 nucleotides align to TRBD1. Germline CDR1 reads SGHTA; CDR2 reads FQGNSA. Trimming removed 2 bases from V and 7 bases from J; junction bases left unmatched: 6. The CDR3 is 15 residues long. The CDR3 nucleotides are TGTGCCAGCAGCTTACTGGGACAGGGAAGGAATGAGCAGTTCTTC. This translates into CASSLLGQGRNEQFF.

The chain combines TRBV28 with TRBJ2-1; the D is unclear. The CDR3 spans 12 residues. CDR1 is MDHEN and CDR2 is SYDVKM in the germline V gene. The germline V and J ends were trimmed by 1 base and 5 bases, with 3 bases remaining between them. The CDR3 nucleotides are TGTGCCAGCAGTTTATTACACAATGAGCAGTTCTTC. Translated, it gives CASSLLHNEQFF.

CDR3 sequence reads: CAISATLGLLETEAFF. In DNA form, the CDR3 reads TGTGCCATCAGTGCCACCCTGGGGTTGCTGGAGACTGAAGCTTTCTTT. The chain is built from TRBV10-3 and TRBJ1-1; D ambiguous. This CDR3 region has 16 residues. Germline V gives CDR1 ENHRY, CDR2 SYGVKD. Trimming shortened V by 4 bases and J by 5 bases, and 20 bases separated the two germline ends.

This clone was seen once. The chain recombines TRBV7-2 with TRBJ1-2; weak D call: TRBD1 (5 bases). In germline, CDR1 is SGHTA, CDR2 FQGNSA. V shed 4 bases and J shed 4 bases, with 16 bases lying between them. The CDR3 totals 15 residues. CDR3 sequence: CASSSYPAGSYGYTF. In nucleotides, the CDR3 is TGTGCCAGCAGCTCTTACCCGGCAGGGAGCTATGGCTACACCTTC. The whole variable domain, filled in from reference TRBV7-2 and TRBJ1-2, reads GAGVSQSPSNKVTEKGKDVELRCDPISGHTALYWYRQSLGQGLEFLIYFQGNSAPDKSGLPSDRFSAERTGGSVSTLTIQRTQQEDSAVYLCASSSYPAGSYGYTFGSGTRLTVV.

The chain couples TRBV6-5 to TRBJ2-7; D is perhaps TRBD1 (5 bases). The CDR3 spans 12 residues. In germline, CDR1 is MNHEY, CDR2 SVGAGI. The germline V and J ends were trimmed by 2 bases and 3 bases, with 5 bases remaining between them. CDR3: CASSYQGYEQYF. The CDR3 region has the DNA TGTGCCAGCAGTTACCAGGGCTACGAGCAGTACTTC.

The chain is built from TRBV7-2 and TRBJ2-5; 10 bases align to TRBD2. CDR1 SGHTA and CDR2 FQGNSA come from the germline V gene. The CDR3 totals 15 residues. V was clipped by 6 bases and J by 1 base; unmatched bases: 5. The CDR3 DNA reads TGTGCCAGCAGTTGGACTAGCGGCTTCCAAGAGACCCAGTACTTC. Protein product: CASSWTSGFQETQYF. The variable domain in full, with the rest retrieved from reference TRBV7-2 and TRBJ2-5, is GAGVSQSPSNKVTEKGKDVELRCDPISGHTALYWYRQSLGQGLEFLIYFQGNSAPDKSGLPSDRFSAERTGGSVSTLTIQRTQQEDSAVYLCASSWTSGFQETQYFGPGTRLLVL.